This TCR beta chain is from a study of cytomegalovirus exposure and HLA in healthy donors. Across the whole study: Out of fewer than 400 genotyped donors, about 80% belonged to the Caucasian-associated ancestry cluster.

Trimming stripped 1 base from V and 1 base from J, with 8 bases between. This CDR3 region has 15 residues. Germline V gene sequence: CDR1 MGHRA, CDR2 YSYEKL. 60 Vbeta and 13 Jbeta primers were used in PCR. TCRdb's table, derived via immunoSEQ multiplex PCR, lists solely in-frame clones and lacks some. This listing includes approximately 190,000 clones. Healthy bone marrow donors made up the donors. The chain combines TRBV4-1 with TRBJ1-5; D is ambiguous. Sequenced input: PBMCs. This TCR was sampled from a man aged 25-45 years in good health and CMV-seronegative. The CDR3 DNA follows: TGCGCCAGCAGCCAAGTTGGGCAGAGCAATCAGCCCCAGCATTTT. This codes for CASSQVGQSNQPQHF.